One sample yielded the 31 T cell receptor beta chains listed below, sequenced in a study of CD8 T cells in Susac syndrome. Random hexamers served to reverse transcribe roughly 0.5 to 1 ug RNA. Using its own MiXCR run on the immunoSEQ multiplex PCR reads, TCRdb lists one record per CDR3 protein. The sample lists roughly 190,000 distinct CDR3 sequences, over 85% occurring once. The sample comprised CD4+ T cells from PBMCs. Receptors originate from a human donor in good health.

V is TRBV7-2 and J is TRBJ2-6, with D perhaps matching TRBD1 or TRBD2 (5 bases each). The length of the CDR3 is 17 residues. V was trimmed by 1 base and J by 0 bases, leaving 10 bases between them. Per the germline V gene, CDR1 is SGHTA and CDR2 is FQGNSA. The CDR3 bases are TGTGCCAGCAGCTTAGATACGGGGCCCTCTGGGGCCAACGTCCTGACTTTC. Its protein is CASSLDTGPSGANVLTF.

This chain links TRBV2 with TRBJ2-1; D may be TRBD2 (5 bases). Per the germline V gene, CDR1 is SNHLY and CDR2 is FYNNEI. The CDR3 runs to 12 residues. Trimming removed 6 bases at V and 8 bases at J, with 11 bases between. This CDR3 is CASSLTSHEQFF. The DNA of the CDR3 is TGTGCCAGCAGCCTCACTAGTCATGAGCAGTTCTTC.

The CDR3 region has the DNA TGTGCCAGCAGTGCTTGGGGCGGCAATCAGCCCCAGCATTTT. Amino acids: CASSAWGGNQPQHF. V gene TRBV6-4 combines with J gene TRBJ1-5; the D gene is possibly TRBD1 (5 bases). The CDR3 consists of 14 residues. Per the germline V gene, CDR1 is MRHNA and CDR2 is SNTAGT. V was shortened by 4 bases and J by 2 bases, with 9 bases between the two germline ends.

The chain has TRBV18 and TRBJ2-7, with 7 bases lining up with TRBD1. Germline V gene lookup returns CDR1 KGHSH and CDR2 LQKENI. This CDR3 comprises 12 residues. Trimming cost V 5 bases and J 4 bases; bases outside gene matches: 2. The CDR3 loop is CASSETGYEQYF. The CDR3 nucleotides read TGTGCCAGCTCAGAGACAGGGTACGAGCAGTACTTC.

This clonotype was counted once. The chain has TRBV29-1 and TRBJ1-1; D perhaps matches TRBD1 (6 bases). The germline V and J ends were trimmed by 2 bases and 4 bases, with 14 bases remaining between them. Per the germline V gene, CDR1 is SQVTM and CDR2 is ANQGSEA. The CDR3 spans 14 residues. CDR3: CSVENAGVGTEAFF. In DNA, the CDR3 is TGCAGCGTTGAAAATGCAGGGGTTGGCACTGAAGCTTTCTTT.

CDR3 sequence: CASSYTTGGTEAFF. The CDR3 DNA reads TGTGCCAGCAGTTACACTACAGGGGGCACTGAAGCTTTCTTT. The V and J genes are TRBV6-2 or TRBV6-3 and TRBJ1-1; 8 bases line up with TRBD1. From germline, CDR1 is MNHEY and CDR2 SVGEGT. CDR3 length equals 14 residues. The ends lost 2 bases at V and 4 bases at J; junction bases unmatched: 3.

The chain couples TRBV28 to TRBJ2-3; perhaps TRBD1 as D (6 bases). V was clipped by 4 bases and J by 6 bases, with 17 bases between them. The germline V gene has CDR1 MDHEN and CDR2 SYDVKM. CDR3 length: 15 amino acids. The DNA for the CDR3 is TGTGCCAGCAGTTCCGCCGGGACAACCTCGGATACGCAGTATTTT. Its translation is CASSSAGTTSDTQYF.

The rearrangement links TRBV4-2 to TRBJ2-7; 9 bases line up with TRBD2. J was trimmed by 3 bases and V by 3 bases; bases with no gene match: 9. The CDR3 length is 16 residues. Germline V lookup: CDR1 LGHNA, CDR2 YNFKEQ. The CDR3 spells CASSHTIAGEYYEQYF. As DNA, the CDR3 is TGTGCCAGCAGCCACACAATAGCGGGAGAGTACTACGAGCAGTACTTC.

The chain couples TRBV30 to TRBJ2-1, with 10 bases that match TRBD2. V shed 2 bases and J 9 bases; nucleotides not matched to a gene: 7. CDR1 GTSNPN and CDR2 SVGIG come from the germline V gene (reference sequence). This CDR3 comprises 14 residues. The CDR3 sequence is CAWSQLAGVFEQFF. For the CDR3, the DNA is TGTGCCTGGAGTCAGCTAGCGGGAGTCTTTGAGCAGTTCTTC.

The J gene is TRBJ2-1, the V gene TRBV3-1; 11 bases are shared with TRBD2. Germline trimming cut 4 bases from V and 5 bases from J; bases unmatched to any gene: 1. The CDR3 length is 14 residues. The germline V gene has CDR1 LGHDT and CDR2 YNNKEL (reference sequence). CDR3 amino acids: CASSRLAGNNEQFF. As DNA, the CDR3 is TGTGCCAGCAGCCGACTAGCGGGGAACAATGAGCAGTTCTTC.

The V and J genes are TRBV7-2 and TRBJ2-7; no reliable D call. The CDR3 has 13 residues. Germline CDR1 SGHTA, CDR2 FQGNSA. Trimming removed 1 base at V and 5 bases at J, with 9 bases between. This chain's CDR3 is CASSLEGRNEQYF. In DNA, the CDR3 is TGTGCCAGCAGCTTAGAGGGCCGGAACGAGCAGTACTTC. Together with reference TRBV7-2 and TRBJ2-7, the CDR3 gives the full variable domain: GAGVSQSPSNKVTEKGKDVELRCDPISGHTALYWYRQSLGQGLEFLIYFQGNSAPDKSGLPSDRFSAERTGGSVSTLTIQRTQQEDSAVYLCASSLEGRNEQYFGPGTRLTVT.

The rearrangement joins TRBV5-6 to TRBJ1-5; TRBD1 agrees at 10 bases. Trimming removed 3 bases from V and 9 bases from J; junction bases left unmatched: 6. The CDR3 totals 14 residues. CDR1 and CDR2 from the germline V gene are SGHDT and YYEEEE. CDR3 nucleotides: TGTGCCAGCAGCTGGTGGACAGGGGGTACGCCCCAGCATTTT. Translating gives CASSWWTGGTPQHF.

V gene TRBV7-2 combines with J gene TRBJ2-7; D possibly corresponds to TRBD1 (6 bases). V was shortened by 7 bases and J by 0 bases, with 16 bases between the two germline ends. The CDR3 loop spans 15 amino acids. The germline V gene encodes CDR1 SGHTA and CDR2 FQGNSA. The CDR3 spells CASTGRTESSYEQYF. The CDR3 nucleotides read TGTGCCAGCACCGGAAGGACAGAGAGCTCCTACGAGCAGTACTTC.

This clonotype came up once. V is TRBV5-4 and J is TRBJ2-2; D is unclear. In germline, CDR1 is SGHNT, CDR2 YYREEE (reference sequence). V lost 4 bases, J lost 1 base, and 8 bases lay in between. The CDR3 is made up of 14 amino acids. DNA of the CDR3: TGTGCCAGCAGCGGGCAGAGGAACACCGGGGAGCTGTTTTTT. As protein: CASSGQRNTGELFF. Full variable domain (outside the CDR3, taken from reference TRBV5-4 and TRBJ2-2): ETGVTQSPTHLIKTRGQQVTLRCSSQSGHNTVSWYQQALGQGPQFIFQYYREEENGRGNFPPRFSGLQFPNYSSELNVNALELDDSALYLCASSGQRNTGELFFGEGSRLTVL.

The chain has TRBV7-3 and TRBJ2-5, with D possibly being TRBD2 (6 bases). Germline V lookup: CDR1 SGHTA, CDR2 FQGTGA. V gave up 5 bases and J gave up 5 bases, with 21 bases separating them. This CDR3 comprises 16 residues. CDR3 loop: CASSPRTTLGRETQYF. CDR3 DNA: TGTGCCAGCAGCCCCAGGACTACCCTGGGCCGGGAGACCCAGTACTTC.

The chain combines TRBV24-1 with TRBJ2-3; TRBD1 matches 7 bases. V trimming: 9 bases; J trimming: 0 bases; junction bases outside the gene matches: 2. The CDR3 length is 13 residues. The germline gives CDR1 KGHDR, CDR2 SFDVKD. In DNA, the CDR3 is TGTGCCACCGGGGACAGTAGCACAGATACGCAGTATTTT. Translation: CATGDSSTDTQYF.

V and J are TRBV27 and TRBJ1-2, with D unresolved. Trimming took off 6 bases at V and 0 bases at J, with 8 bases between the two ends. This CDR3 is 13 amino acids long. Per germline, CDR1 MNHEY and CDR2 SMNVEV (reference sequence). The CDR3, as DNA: TGTGCCAGCAGCAGGAATGCTAACTATGGCTACACCTTC. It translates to CASSRNANYGYTF.

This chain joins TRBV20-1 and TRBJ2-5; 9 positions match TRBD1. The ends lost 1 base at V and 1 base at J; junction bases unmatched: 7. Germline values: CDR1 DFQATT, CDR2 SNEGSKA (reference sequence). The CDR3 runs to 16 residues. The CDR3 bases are TGCAGTGCTAGAGGGGACAGGGTAAGGTCCCAAGAGACCCAGTACTTC. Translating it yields CSARGDRVRSQETQYF.

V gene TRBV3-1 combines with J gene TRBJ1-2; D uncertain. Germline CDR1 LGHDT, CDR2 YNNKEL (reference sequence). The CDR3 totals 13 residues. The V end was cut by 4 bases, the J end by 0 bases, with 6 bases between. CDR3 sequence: CASSPKANYGYTF. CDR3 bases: TGTGCCAGCAGCCCCAAAGCTAACTATGGCTACACCTTC.

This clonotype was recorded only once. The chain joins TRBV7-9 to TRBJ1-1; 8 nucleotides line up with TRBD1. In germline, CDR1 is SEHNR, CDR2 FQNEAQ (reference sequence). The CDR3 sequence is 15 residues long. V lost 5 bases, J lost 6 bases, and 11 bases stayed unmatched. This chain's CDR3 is CASSRGQGLVSEAFF. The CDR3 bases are TGTGCCAGCAGCCGCGGACAGGGCTTGGTCTCTGAAGCTTTCTTT.

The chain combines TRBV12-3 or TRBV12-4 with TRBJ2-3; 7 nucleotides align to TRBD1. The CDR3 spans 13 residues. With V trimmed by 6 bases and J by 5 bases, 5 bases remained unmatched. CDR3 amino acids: CASRDRSRDTQYF. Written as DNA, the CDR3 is TGTGCCAGCAGGGACAGGAGCCGAGATACGCAGTATTTT.

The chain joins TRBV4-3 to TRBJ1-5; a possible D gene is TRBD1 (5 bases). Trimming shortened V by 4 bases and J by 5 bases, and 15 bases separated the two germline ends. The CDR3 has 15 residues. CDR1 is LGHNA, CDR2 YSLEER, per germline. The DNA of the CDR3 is TGCGCCAGCAGCCCTCATCGACAGCAACATCAGCCCCAGCATTTT. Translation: CASSPHRQQHQPQHF.

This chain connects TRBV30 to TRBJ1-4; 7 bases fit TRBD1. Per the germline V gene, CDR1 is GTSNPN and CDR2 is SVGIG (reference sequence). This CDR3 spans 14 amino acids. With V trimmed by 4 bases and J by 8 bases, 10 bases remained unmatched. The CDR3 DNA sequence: TGTGCCTGGACCCAGGGGCAGGGGGAAGAAAAACTGTTTTTT. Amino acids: CAWTQGQGEEKLFF.

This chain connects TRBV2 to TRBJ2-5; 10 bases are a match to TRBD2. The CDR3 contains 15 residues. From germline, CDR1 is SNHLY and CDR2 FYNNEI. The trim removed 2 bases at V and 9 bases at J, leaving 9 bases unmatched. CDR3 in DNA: TGTGCCAGCAGTGAATCTAGCGGGAGACTTGTTGCCCAGTACTTC. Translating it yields CASSESSGRLVAQYF.

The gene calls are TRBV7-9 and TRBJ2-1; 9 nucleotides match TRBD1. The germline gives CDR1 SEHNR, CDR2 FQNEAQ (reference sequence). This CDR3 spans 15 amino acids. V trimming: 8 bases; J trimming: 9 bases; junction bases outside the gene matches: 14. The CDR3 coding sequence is TGTGCCAGCGCCGTGGGACAGGGCCGAGTTGGTGAGCAGTTCTTC. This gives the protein CASAVGQGRVGEQFF.

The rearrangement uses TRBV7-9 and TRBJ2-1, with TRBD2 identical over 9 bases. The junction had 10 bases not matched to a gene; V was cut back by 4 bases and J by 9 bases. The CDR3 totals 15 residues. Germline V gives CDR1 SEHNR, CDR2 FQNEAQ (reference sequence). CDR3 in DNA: TGTGCCAGCAGCTCCCTTAATAGCGGGAGCAGTGAGCAGTTCTTC. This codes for CASSSLNSGSSEQFF.

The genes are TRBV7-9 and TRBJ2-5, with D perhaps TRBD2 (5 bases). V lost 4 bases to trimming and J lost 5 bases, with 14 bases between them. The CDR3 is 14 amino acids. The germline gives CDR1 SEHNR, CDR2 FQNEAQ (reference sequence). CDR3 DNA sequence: TGTGCCAGCAGCTCCCCCGAGGGTTGGGAGACCCAGTACTTC. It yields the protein CASSSPEGWETQYF.

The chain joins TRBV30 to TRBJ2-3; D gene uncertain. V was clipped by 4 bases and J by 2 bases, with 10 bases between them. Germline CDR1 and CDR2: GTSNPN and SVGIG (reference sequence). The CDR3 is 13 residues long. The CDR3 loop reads CAWNQRYTDTQYF. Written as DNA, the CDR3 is TGTGCCTGGAACCAGCGCTACACAGATACGCAGTATTTT.

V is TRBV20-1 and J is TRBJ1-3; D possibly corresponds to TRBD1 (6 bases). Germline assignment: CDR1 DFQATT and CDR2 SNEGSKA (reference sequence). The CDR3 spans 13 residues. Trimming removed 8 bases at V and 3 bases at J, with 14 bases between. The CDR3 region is CSIKQGYGNTIYF. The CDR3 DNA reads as TGCAGTATAAAACAGGGTTATGGAAACACCATATATTTT.

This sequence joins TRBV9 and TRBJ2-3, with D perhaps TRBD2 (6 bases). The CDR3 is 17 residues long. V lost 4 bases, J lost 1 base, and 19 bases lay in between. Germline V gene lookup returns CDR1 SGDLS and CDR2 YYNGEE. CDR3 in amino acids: CASSPPVGGLGTDTQYF. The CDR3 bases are TGTGCCAGCAGCCCCCCGGTGGGAGGCCTAGGCACAGATACGCAGTATTTT.

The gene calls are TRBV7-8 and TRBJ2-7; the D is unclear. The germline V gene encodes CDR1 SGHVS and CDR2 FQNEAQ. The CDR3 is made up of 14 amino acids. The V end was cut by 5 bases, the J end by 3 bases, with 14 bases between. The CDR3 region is CASSTTYADYEQYF. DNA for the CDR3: TGTGCCAGCAGCACTACCTACGCCGACTACGAGCAGTACTTC.